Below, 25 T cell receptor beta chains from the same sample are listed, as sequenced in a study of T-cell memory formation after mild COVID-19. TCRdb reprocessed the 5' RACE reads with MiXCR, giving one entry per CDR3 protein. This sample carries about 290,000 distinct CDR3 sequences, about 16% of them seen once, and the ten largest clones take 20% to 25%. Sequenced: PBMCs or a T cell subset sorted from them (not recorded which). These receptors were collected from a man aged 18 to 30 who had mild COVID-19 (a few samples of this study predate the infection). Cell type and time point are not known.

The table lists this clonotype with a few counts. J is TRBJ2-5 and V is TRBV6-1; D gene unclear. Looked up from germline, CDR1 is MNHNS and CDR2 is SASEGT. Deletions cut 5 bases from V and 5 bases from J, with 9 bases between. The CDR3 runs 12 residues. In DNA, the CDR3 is TGTGCCAGCAGTAAGGGCCGCGAGACCCAGTACTTC. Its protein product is CASSKGRETQYF.

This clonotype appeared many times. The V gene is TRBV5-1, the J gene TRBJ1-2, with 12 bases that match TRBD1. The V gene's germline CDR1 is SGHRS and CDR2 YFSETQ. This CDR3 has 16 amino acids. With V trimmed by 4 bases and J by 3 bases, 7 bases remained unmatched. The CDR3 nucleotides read TGCGCCAGCAGCCTAACCGGGACAGGGGGCCACTATGGCTACACCTTC. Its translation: CASSLTGTGGHYGYTF.

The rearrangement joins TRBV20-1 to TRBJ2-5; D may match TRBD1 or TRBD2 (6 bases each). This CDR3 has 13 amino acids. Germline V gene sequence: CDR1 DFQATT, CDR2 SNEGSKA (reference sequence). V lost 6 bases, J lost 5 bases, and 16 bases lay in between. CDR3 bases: TGCAGTGCGTGGTGGGGGGCTGGCGAGACCCAGTACTTC. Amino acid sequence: CSAWWGAGETQYF.

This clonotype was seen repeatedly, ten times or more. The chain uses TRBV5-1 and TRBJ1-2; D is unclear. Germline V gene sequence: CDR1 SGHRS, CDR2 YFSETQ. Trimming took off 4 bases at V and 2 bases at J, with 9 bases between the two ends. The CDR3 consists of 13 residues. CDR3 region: CASSPGLNYGYTF. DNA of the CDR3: TGCGCCAGCAGCCCCGGACTGAACTATGGCTACACCTTC.

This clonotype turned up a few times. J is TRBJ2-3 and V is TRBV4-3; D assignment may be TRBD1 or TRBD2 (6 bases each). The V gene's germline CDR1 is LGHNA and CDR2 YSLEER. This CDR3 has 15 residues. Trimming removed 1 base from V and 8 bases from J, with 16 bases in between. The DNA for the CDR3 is TGCGCCAGCAGCCAAGGCGGGGCTTGGGGGGCTACGCAGTATTTT. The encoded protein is CASSQGGAWGATQYF.

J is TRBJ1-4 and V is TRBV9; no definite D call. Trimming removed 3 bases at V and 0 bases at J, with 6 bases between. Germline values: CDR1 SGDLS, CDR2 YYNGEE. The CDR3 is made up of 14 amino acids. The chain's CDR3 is CASSAGTTNEKLFF. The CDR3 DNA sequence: TGTGCCAGCAGCGCCGGAACAACTAATGAAAAACTGTTTTTT.

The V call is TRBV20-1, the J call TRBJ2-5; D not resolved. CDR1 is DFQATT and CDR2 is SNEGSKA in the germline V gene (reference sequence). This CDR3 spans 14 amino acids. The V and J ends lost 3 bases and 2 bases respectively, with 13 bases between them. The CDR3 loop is CSARELSIQETQYF. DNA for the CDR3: TGCAGTGCTAGGGAGTTGTCAATTCAAGAGACCCAGTACTTC.

The CDR3 loop is CASSPGRPFNYGYTF. CDR3 nucleotide sequence: TGTGCCAGCAGTCCTGGACGGCCCTTTAACTATGGCTACACCTTC. The chain employs TRBV27 and TRBJ1-2; D not resolved. The V end lost 5 bases, the J end lost 1 base, and 14 bases lay between the germline ends. In germline, CDR1 is MNHEY, CDR2 SMNVEV (reference sequence). The CDR3 runs to 15 residues.

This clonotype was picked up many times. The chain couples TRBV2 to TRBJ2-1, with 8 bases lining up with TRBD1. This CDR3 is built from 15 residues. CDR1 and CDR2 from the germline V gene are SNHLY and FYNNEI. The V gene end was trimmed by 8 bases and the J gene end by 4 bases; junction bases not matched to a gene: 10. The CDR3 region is CASDSGTGSYNEQFF. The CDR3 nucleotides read TGTGCCAGCGACTCCGGGACAGGTTCTTACAATGAGCAGTTCTTC. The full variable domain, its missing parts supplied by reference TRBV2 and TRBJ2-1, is EPEVTQTPSHQVTQMGQEVILRCVPISNHLYFYWYRQILGQKVEFLVSFYNNEISEKSEIFDDQFSVERPDGSNFTLKIRSTKLEDSAMYFCASDSGTGSYNEQFFGPGTRLTVL.

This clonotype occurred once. CDR3 protein: CAVGTTGNTIYF. In nucleotides, the CDR3 is TGTGCCGTCGGGACAACTGGAAACACCATATATTTT. The chain links TRBV10-3 to TRBJ1-3; D might be TRBD1 (6 bases). The CDR3 has 12 amino acids. CDR1 ENHRY and CDR2 SYGVKD come from the germline V gene. V gave up 11 bases and J gave up 2 bases, with 10 bases separating them.

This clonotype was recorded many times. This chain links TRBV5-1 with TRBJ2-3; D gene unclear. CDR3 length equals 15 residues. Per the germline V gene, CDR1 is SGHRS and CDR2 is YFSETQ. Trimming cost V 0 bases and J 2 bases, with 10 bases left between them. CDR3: CASSLAGWDTDTQYF. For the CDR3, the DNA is TGCGCCAGCAGCTTGGCCGGATGGGACACAGATACGCAGTATTTT. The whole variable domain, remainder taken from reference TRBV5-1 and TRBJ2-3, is KAGVTQTPRYLIKTRGQQVTLSCSPISGHRSVSWYQQTPGQGLQFLFEYFSETQRNKGNFPGRFSGRQFSNSRSEMNVSTLELGDSALYLCASSLAGWDTDTQYFGPGTRLTVL.

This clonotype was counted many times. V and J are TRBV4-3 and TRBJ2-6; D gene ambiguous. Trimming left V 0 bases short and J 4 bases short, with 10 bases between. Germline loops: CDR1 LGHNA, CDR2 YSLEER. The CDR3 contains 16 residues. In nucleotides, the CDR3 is TGCGCCAGCAGCCAAGATGCCGGTACCGGGGCCAACGTCCTGACTTTC. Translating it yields CASSQDAGTGANVLTF.

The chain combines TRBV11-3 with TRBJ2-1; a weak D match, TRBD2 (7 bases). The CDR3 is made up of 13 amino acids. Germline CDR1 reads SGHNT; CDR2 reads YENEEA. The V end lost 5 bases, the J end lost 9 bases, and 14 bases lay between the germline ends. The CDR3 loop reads CASSTQGGSEQFF. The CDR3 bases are TGTGCCAGCAGCACACAGGGAGGGAGTGAGCAGTTCTTC.

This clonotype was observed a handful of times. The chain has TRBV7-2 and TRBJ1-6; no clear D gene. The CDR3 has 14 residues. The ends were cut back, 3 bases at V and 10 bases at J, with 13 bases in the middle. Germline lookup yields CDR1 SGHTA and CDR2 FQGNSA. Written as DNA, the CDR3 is TGTGCCAGCAGCTTGGAAAGTGTAACCTCACCCCTCCACTTT. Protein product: CASSLESVTSPLHF.

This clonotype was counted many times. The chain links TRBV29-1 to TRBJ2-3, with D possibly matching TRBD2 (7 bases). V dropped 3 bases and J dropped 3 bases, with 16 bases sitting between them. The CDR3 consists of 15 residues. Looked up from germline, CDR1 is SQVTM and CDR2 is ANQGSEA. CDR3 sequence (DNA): TGCAGCGTTGACAGGCCGGGGGGCCTGACAGATACGCAGTATTTT. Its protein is CSVDRPGGLTDTQYF.

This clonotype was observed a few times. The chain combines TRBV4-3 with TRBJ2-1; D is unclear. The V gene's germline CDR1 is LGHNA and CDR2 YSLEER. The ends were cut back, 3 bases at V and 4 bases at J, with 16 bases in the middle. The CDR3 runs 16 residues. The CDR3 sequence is CASSHEPRVPYNEQFF. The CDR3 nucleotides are TGCGCCAGCAGCCATGAGCCCCGGGTACCTTACAATGAGCAGTTCTTC.

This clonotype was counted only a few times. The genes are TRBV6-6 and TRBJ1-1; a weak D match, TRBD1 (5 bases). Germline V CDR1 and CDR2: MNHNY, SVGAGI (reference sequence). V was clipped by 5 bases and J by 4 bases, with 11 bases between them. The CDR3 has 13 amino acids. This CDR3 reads CASSGPGGTEAFF. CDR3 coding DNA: TGTGCCAGCAGTGGACCCGGGGGCACTGAAGCTTTCTTT.

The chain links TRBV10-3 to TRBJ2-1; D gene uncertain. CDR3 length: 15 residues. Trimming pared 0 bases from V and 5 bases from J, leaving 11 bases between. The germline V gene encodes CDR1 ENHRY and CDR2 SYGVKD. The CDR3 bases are TGTGCCATCAGTGAGTCGTTAATTTCAGACAATGAGCAGTTCTTC. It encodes CAISESLISDNEQFF.

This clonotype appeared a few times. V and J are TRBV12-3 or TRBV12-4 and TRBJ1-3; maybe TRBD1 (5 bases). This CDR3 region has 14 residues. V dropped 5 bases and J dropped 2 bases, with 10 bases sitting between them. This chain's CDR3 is CASSKSRAGNTIYF. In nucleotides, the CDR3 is TGTGCCAGCAGTAAATCCAGGGCTGGAAACACCATATATTTT.

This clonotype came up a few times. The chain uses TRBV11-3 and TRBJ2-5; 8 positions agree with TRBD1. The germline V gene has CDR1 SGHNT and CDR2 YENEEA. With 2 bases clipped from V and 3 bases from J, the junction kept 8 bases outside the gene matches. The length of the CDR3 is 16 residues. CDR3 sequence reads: CASSLSLAGGEETQYF. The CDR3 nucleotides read TGTGCCAGCAGCTTAAGTCTGGCAGGGGGCGAAGAGACCCAGTACTTC.

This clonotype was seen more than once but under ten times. The CDR3, as DNA: TGTGCCAGCAGGTTGGGAGGGGGTAAAGCTTTCTTT. This codes for CASRLGGGKAFF. The gene calls are TRBV7-6 and TRBJ1-1; D might be TRBD1 (6 bases). Germline CDR1 SGHVS, CDR2 FNYEAQ. The CDR3 totals 12 residues. Trimming took 6 bases from V and 9 from J, leaving 14 bases between them.

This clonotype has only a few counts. CDR3 sequence reads: CASSVLGGDTWEETQYF. CDR3 DNA: TGTGCCAGCAGCGTATTGGGCGGGGACACGTGGGAAGAGACCCAGTACTTC. This rearrangement joins TRBV9 to TRBJ2-5; tentatively, D is TRBD1 or TRBD2 (6 bases each). The CDR3 runs 17 residues. Looked up from germline, CDR1 is SGDLS and CDR2 is YYNGEE. V dropped 1 base and J dropped 3 bases, with 19 bases sitting between them.

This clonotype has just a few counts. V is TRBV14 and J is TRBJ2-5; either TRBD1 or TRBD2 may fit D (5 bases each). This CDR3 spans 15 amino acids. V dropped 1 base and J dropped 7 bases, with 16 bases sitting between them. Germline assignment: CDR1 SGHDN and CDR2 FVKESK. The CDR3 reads CASSQVGAPLGTQYF. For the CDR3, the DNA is TGTGCCAGCAGCCAAGTCGGGGCGCCCCTCGGGACCCAGTACTTC.

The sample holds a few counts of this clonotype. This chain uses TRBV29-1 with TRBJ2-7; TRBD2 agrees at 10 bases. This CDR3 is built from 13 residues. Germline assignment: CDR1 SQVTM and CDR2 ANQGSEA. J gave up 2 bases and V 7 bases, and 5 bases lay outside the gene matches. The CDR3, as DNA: TGCAGCGCCCGGACTAGCGGAACCTACGAGCAGTACTTC. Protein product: CSARTSGTYEQYF.

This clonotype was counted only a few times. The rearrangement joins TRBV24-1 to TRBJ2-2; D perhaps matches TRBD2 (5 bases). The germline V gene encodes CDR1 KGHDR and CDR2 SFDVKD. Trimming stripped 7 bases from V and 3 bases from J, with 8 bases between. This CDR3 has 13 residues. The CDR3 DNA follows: TGTGCCACCAGGGACTTACACACCGGGGAGCTGTTTTTT. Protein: CATRDLHTGELFF.